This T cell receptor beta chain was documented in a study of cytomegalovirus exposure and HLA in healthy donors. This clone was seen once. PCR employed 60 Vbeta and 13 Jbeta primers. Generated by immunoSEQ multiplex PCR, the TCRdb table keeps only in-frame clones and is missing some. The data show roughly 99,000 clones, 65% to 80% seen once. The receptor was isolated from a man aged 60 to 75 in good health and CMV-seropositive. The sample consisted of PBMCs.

This chain's CDR3 is CASSLAGGRETQYF. The CDR3 DNA is TGTGCCAGCAGCTTAGCGGGGGGTCGAGAGACCCAGTACTTC. This chain joins TRBV7-9 and TRBJ2-5; a possible D gene is TRBD2 (6 bases). The CDR3 consists of 14 residues. Trimming left V 0 bases short and J 4 bases short, with 9 bases between. From germline, CDR1 is SEHNR and CDR2 FQNEAQ (reference sequence). Complete variable domain (other parts from reference TRBV7-9 and TRBJ2-5): DTGVSQNPRHKITKRGQNVTFRCDPISEHNRLYWYRQTLGQGPEFLTYFQNEAQLEKSRLLSDRFSAERPKGSFSTLEIQRTEQGDSAMYLCASSLAGGRETQYFGPGTRLLVL.